A selection of T cell receptor beta chains follows, all from one sample in a study of blood T cell repertoires in COVID-19. Here immunoSEQ multiplex PCR was the method, and the copy in TCRdb shows in-frame clones only, minus some. This sample has approximately 180,000 clones, with around nine tenths found just once. The specimen sequenced was peripheral blood. These receptors all come from a human donor in a cohort sampled during active COVID-19. CDR3s include the opening cysteine and the closing phenylalanine or tryptophan. D genes are given only for firm matches. A row's size may be missing; if present it is once, few, many or a size class.

v_gene: TRBV28
j_gene: TRBJ1-2
d_gene: TRBD1
abundance: -
CDR3nt: TGTGCCAGCAGTTCGGTTAACTCCAGGGGGTCCCCCTATGGCTACACCTTC
CDR3aa: CASSSVNSRGSPYGYTF

v_gene: TRBV28
j_gene: TRBJ1-2
d_gene: TRBD1
abundance: -
CDR3nt: TGTGCCACCCTCGATACGACAGGGTCCTATGGCTACACCTTC
CDR3aa: CATLDTTGSYGYTF

v_gene: TRBV7-2
j_gene: TRBJ2-1
d_gene: TRBD2
abundance: -
CDR3nt: TGTGCCAGCAGCTTAAACGGCGGGGGGGGCGGTGAGCAGTTCTTC
CDR3aa: CASSLNGGGGGEQFF

v_gene: TRBV7-6
j_gene: TRBJ2-5
d_gene: -
abundance: -
CDR3nt: TGTGCCAGCAGCTTAGCCCGTTCAGAGACCCAGTACTTC
CDR3aa: CASSLARSETQYF

v_gene: TRBV5-1
j_gene: TRBJ2-3
d_gene: TRBD1
abundance: -
CDR3nt: TGCGCCAGCAGCTTGGACCCTACAGGGGGAGGCACAGATACGCAGTATTTT
CDR3aa: CASSLDPTGGGTDTQYF

v_gene: TRBV18
j_gene: TRBJ2-5
d_gene: TRBD2
abundance: -
CDR3nt: TGTGCCACCACCTTAGCGGGGGAGCAAGAGACCCAGTACTTC
CDR3aa: CATTLAGEQETQYF

v_gene: TRBV15
j_gene: TRBJ2-1
d_gene: TRBD2
abundance: -
CDR3nt: TGTGCCACCAGCAGGGATCTAGCGGGTAGCTCCTACAATGAGCAGTTCTTC
CDR3aa: CATSRDLAGSSYNEQFF

v_gene: TRBV5-1
j_gene: TRBJ2-1
d_gene: TRBD2
abundance: -
CDR3nt: TGCGCCAGCAGCTTAGGAGGACTAGCCTCCTACAATGAGCAGTTCTTC
CDR3aa: CASSLGGLASYNEQFF

v_gene: TRBV4-2
j_gene: TRBJ2-3
d_gene: TRBD2
abundance: -
CDR3nt: TGTGCCAGCAGCCAAGTGGTAGCGGGAGCGGGAGATACGCAGTATTTT
CDR3aa: CASSQVVAGAGDTQYF

v_gene: TRBV4-1
j_gene: TRBJ1-4
d_gene: -
abundance: -
CDR3nt: TGCGCCAGCAGCCAAGACAGTTTCGCAACTAATGAAAAACTGTTTTTT
CDR3aa: CASSQDSFATNEKLFF

v_gene: TRBV30
j_gene: TRBJ2-3
d_gene: -
abundance: -
CDR3nt: TGTGCCTGGACCCTCTACAGTCCTAGCACAGATACGCAGTATTTT
CDR3aa: CAWTLYSPSTDTQYF

v_gene: TRBV7-2
j_gene: TRBJ2-1
d_gene: TRBD2
abundance: -
CDR3nt: TGTGCCAGCAGCTTCGGAGGACTAGCGGGGGGGGAGCAGTTCTTC
CDR3aa: CASSFGGLAGGEQFF

v_gene: TRBV30
j_gene: TRBJ2-1
d_gene: TRBD1
abundance: -
CDR3nt: TGTGCCGGAATTGTGGACAGGGCGTCTTACAATGAGCAGTTCTTC
CDR3aa: CAGIVDRASYNEQFF

v_gene: TRBV30
j_gene: TRBJ2-1
d_gene: -
abundance: -
CDR3nt: TGTGCCTGGAGTGTGGCACGACACTCCTACAATGAGCAGTTCTTC
CDR3aa: CAWSVARHSYNEQFF

v_gene: TRBV19
j_gene: TRBJ1-5
d_gene: -
abundance: -
CDR3nt: TGTGCCAGTAGTAACAGGGATGGTCATCAGCCCCAGCATTTT
CDR3aa: CASSNRDGHQPQHF

v_gene: TRBV18
j_gene: TRBJ2-1
d_gene: -
abundance: -
CDR3nt: TGTGCCAGCTCACGCGGGACTCTCGAGCAGGATGAGCAGTTCTTC
CDR3aa: CASSRGTLEQDEQFF

v_gene: TRBV12-5
j_gene: TRBJ1-3
d_gene: -
abundance: few
CDR3nt: TGTGCTAGTGGTACAGGGTCTGGAAACACCATATATTTT
CDR3aa: CASGTGSGNTIYF

v_gene: TRBV7-2
j_gene: TRBJ1-2
d_gene: TRBD1
abundance: -
CDR3nt: TGTGCCAGCAGCTTATCAGGACAGGTCCATGGCTACACCTTC
CDR3aa: CASSLSGQVHGYTF

v_gene: TRBV3-1/TRBV3-2
j_gene: TRBJ2-3
d_gene: -
abundance: -
CDR3nt: TGTGCCAGCAGCCGACTACTAGGCACAGATACGCAGTATTTT
CDR3aa: CASSRLLGTDTQYF

v_gene: TRBV27
j_gene: TRBJ1-2
d_gene: -
abundance: -
CDR3nt: TGTGCCAGCAGTCCCTTGGGACAAAACTATGGCTACACCTTC
CDR3aa: CASSPLGQNYGYTF

v_gene: TRBV10-2
j_gene: TRBJ1-3
d_gene: -
abundance: -
CDR3nt: TGCGCCAGGAAAAAAGGGGCCTCTGGAAACACCATATATTTT
CDR3aa: CARKKGASGNTIYF

v_gene: TRBV30
j_gene: TRBJ1-6
d_gene: -
abundance: -
CDR3nt: TGTGCCTGGAACAGGGCGGATTCACCCCTCCACTTT
CDR3aa: CAWNRADSPLHF

v_gene: TRBV30
j_gene: TRBJ2-1
d_gene: TRBD2
abundance: once
CDR3nt: TGTGCCTGGAAAGGGCGGGAGAGGGGTTACAATGAGCAGTTCTTC
CDR3aa: CAWKGRERGYNEQFF

v_gene: TRBV7-2
j_gene: TRBJ2-7
d_gene: TRBD2
abundance: once
CDR3nt: TGTGCCAGCAGCTTAGCCTGGGAGGGTCGCGAGCAGTACTTC
CDR3aa: CASSLAWEGREQYF

v_gene: TRBV6-2/TRBV6-3
j_gene: TRBJ2-2
d_gene: TRBD1
abundance: -
CDR3nt: TGTGCCAGCAGTGACAGGGTGTCGTCCGGGGAGCTGTTTTTT
CDR3aa: CASSDRVSSGELFF

v_gene: TRBV4-3
j_gene: TRBJ1-2
d_gene: TRBD1
abundance: -
CDR3nt: TGCGCCAGCAGCCGAGGACAGGGGGCAAGTTACACCTTC
CDR3aa: CASSRGQGASYTF

v_gene: TRBV7-8
j_gene: TRBJ1-1
d_gene: -
abundance: -
CDR3nt: TGTGCCAGCAGCTTGGGTATGTGGGGCCAGTTCATGAACACTGAAGCTTTCTTT
CDR3aa: CASSLGMWGQFMNTEAFF

v_gene: TRBV10-3
j_gene: TRBJ2-2
d_gene: -
abundance: -
CDR3nt: TGTGCCATCTCGGGCCAGGGGAGTACCGGGGAGCTGTTTTTT
CDR3aa: CAISGQGSTGELFF

v_gene: TRBV29-1
j_gene: TRBJ1-2
d_gene: -
abundance: -
CDR3nt: TGCAGCGTCCCCGCCACAGGTGCCTTAAGTGATACCACCTTC
CDR3aa: CSVPATGALSDTTF

v_gene: TRBV9
j_gene: TRBJ1-2
d_gene: -
abundance: -
CDR3nt: TGTGCCAGCAGCCCTAGGGGCCAAACCTATGGCTACACCTTC
CDR3aa: CASSPRGQTYGYTF

v_gene: TRBV24-1
j_gene: TRBJ2-1
d_gene: -
abundance: -
CDR3nt: TGTGCCACCAATGACGGCAGGGCCAATGAGCAGTTCTTC
CDR3aa: CATNDGRANEQFF

v_gene: TRBV19
j_gene: TRBJ2-1
d_gene: TRBD2
abundance: few
CDR3nt: TGTGCCAGTAGTATTTCCCCCCTCGCGGGAGGCAACTACAATGAGCAGTTCTTC
CDR3aa: CASSISPLAGGNYNEQFF

v_gene: TRBV6-5
j_gene: TRBJ1-1
d_gene: TRBD1
abundance: -
CDR3nt: TGTGCCAGCAGTCCCACAGGGGGGCACACTGAAGCTTTCTTT
CDR3aa: CASSPTGGHTEAFF

v_gene: TRBV9
j_gene: TRBJ1-3
d_gene: TRBD1
abundance: -
CDR3nt: TGTGCCAGCAGCAGAGAACAGGGGGCTGATGGAAACACCATATATTTT
CDR3aa: CASSREQGADGNTIYF

v_gene: TRBV11-2
j_gene: TRBJ2-6
d_gene: TRBD1
abundance: -
CDR3nt: TGTGCCAGCAGCCCCGGACAGGCTGGGGCCAACGTCCTGACTTTC
CDR3aa: CASSPGQAGANVLTF

v_gene: TRBV6-5
j_gene: TRBJ1-1
d_gene: TRBD1
abundance: few
CDR3nt: TGTGCCAGCTCCAGGACAGGGAACACTGAAGCTTTCTTT
CDR3aa: CASSRTGNTEAFF

v_gene: TRBV30
j_gene: TRBJ1-3
d_gene: -
abundance: -
CDR3nt: TGTGCCTGGACTTTAGGGGCTGGAAACACCATATATTTT
CDR3aa: CAWTLGAGNTIYF

v_gene: TRBV3-1/TRBV3-2
j_gene: TRBJ1-4
d_gene: TRBD1
abundance: -
CDR3nt: TGTGCCAGCAGCCCATTTCGGACAGGATCTAATGAAAAACTGTTTTTT
CDR3aa: CASSPFRTGSNEKLFF

v_gene: TRBV7-2
j_gene: TRBJ2-7
d_gene: -
abundance: -
CDR3nt: TGTGCCAGCAGCTTTGGCGATTATGATCGGGGGAGGTTCTACGAGCAGTACTTC
CDR3aa: CASSFGDYDRGRFYEQYF

v_gene: TRBV7-2
j_gene: TRBJ1-6
d_gene: TRBD1
abundance: -
CDR3nt: TGTGCCACCACGGAGGGGGACAGGGCCTATAATTCACCCCTCCACTTT
CDR3aa: CATTEGDRAYNSPLHF

v_gene: TRBV6-1
j_gene: TRBJ2-7
d_gene: -
abundance: once
CDR3nt: TGTGCCAGCAGTGAAGAGGCAGGGGGGATATACGAGCAGTACTTC
CDR3aa: CASSEEAGGIYEQYF

v_gene: TRBV4-3
j_gene: TRBJ1-1
d_gene: TRBD1
abundance: -
CDR3nt: TGCGCCAGCAGCCGCCCCAGGGGACAGCTTAACACTGAAGCTTTCTTT
CDR3aa: CASSRPRGQLNTEAFF

v_gene: TRBV27
j_gene: TRBJ2-7
d_gene: -
abundance: -
CDR3nt: TGTGCCAGCAGTTTATACACAGGACCCGGCTACGAGCAGTACTTC
CDR3aa: CASSLYTGPGYEQYF

v_gene: TRBV28
j_gene: TRBJ2-3
d_gene: -
abundance: -
CDR3nt: TGTGCCAGCAGTTGGGGAGCCCGAGTCTCCACAGATACGCAGTATTTT
CDR3aa: CASSWGARVSTDTQYF

v_gene: TRBV7-2
j_gene: TRBJ2-7
d_gene: TRBD1
abundance: once
CDR3nt: TGTGCCAGCAGCTTAGCGCAGGGGGCGTTCAACGAGCAGTACTTC
CDR3aa: CASSLAQGAFNEQYF

v_gene: TRBV5-1
j_gene: TRBJ1-2
d_gene: -
abundance: -
CDR3nt: TGCGCCAGCAGCGGAACCCGACAGAACGATGGCTACACCTTC
CDR3aa: CASSGTRQNDGYTF

v_gene: TRBV18
j_gene: TRBJ2-5
d_gene: TRBD2
abundance: -
CDR3nt: TGTGCCAGCTCACCGACTAGCGGGGGGTTTGAGACCCAGTACTTC
CDR3aa: CASSPTSGGFETQYF

v_gene: TRBV30
j_gene: TRBJ2-1
d_gene: -
abundance: many
CDR3nt: TGTGCCTGGACTAGCCAGTTATACAATGAGCAGTTCTTC
CDR3aa: CAWTSQLYNEQFF

v_gene: TRBV9
j_gene: TRBJ2-2
d_gene: TRBD1
abundance: -
CDR3nt: TGTGCCAGCAGCGGGCAAAAGGGGGCGGGTTGGTACACCGGGGAGCTGTTTTTT
CDR3aa: CASSGQKGAGWYTGELFF

v_gene: TRBV3-1/TRBV3-2
j_gene: TRBJ1-1
d_gene: -
abundance: -
CDR3nt: TGTGCCAGCAGCCAACAGGAATACACTGAAGCTTTCTTT
CDR3aa: CASSQQEYTEAFF

v_gene: TRBV2
j_gene: TRBJ2-7
d_gene: TRBD1
abundance: -
CDR3nt: TGTGCCAGCAAGCGGGACAGGGACTACGAGCAGTACTTC
CDR3aa: CASKRDRDYEQYF